One sample yielded the 9 T cell receptor beta chains listed below, sequenced in a study of T cell responses to AZD1222 COVID-19 vaccine. Repertoires were generated with immunoSEQ multiplex PCR, while TCRdb's copy carries only in-frame clones and drops some. The sample consists of about 55,000 clones, approximately 88% of them appearing once. Specimen: peripheral blood, collected on day 0 of AZD1222 vaccination. These receptors came from an adult in good health.

The V and J genes are TRBV3-1 (or the pseudogene TRBV3-2) and TRBJ1-4; the match to TRBD1 covers 7 bases. This CDR3 comprises 16 residues. With 2 bases clipped from V and 4 bases from J, the junction kept 7 bases outside the gene matches. Germline loops: CDR1 LGHDT, CDR2 YNNKEL (reference sequence). The CDR3 here is CASSQTPGQYNEKLFF. In DNA, the CDR3 is TGTGCCAGCAGCCAAACCCCGGGACAGTATAATGAAAAACTGTTTTTT.

The chain has TRBV28 and TRBJ1-2; no firm D call. V was trimmed by 5 bases and J by 1 base, leaving 14 bases between them. The CDR3 consists of 15 residues. Looked up from germline, CDR1 is MDHEN and CDR2 is SYDVKM. CDR3 amino acids: CASSHRRHNNYGYTF. Written as DNA, the CDR3 is TGTGCCAGCAGTCACCGCAGACACAATAACTATGGCTACACCTTC.

This sequence joins TRBV5-1 and TRBJ2-2, with 8 nucleotides matching TRBD2. The J segment lost 7 bases and the V segment lost 2 bases, leaving 1 base of the junction unmatched. The CDR3 length is 13 residues. In germline, CDR1 is SGHRS, CDR2 YFSETQ. The CDR3 nucleotides read TGCGCCAGCAGCTTTGCGGGAGGCGGGGAGCTGTTTTTT. Translated: CASSFAGGGELFF. Full variable domain (missing parts from reference TRBV5-1 and TRBJ2-2): KAGVTQTPRYLIKTRGQQVTLSCSPISGHRSVSWYQQTPGQGLQFLFEYFSETQRNKGNFPGRFSGRQFSNSRSEMNVSTLELGDSALYLCASSFAGGGELFFGEGSRLTVL.

The rearrangement links TRBV3-1 (or the pseudogene TRBV3-2) to TRBJ2-3, with a weak D call TRBD2 (5 bases). This CDR3 has 16 amino acids. Germline values: CDR1 LGHDT, CDR2 YNNKEL (reference sequence). Trimming took off 5 bases at V and 2 bases at J, with 17 bases between the two ends. This chain's CDR3 is CASSTSAGAVTDTQYF. CDR3 nucleotide sequence: TGTGCCAGCAGCACCAGCGCTGGAGCGGTCACAGATACGCAGTATTTT.

The chain has TRBV6-5 and TRBJ1-4, with D uncertain. The CDR3 is 13 amino acids. Germline CDR1 reads MNHEY; CDR2 reads SVGAGI. Trimming took 7 bases from V and 9 from J, leaving 15 bases between them. The chain's CDR3 is CASMAVAGQKLFF. CDR3 coding DNA: TGTGCCAGCATGGCAGTGGCGGGTCAAAAACTGTTTTTT.

V is TRBV28 and J is TRBJ2-1, with 9 bases identical to TRBD1. Germline values: CDR1 MDHEN, CDR2 SYDVKM. The CDR3 loop spans 15 amino acids. Unmatched junction bases numbered 7, after V lost 5 bases and J lost 5 bases. As DNA, the CDR3 is TGTGCCAGCAGTACTGCCGGGACAGGGAACAATGAGCAGTTCTTC. It is translated as CASSTAGTGNNEQFF.

V is TRBV3-1 (or the pseudogene TRBV3-2) and J is TRBJ1-2; no definite D call. In germline, CDR1 is LGHDT, CDR2 YNNKEL (reference sequence). The CDR3 has 14 residues. V gave up 7 bases and J gave up 4 bases, with 16 bases separating them. CDR3 region: CASTNEGGSYGYTF. CDR3 sequence (DNA): TGTGCCAGCACCAACGAGGGAGGATCCTATGGCTACACCTTC.

CDR3 sequence reads: CASSVRNRGNSPLHF. The CDR3 DNA is TGTGCCAGCAGCGTTAGAAACAGGGGAAATTCACCCCTCCACTTT. The V call is TRBV11-2, the J call TRBJ1-6, with 7 bases matching TRBD1. Germline-derived CDR1 and CDR2 are SGHAT and FQNNGV. This CDR3 is built from 15 residues. J was trimmed by 7 bases and V by 5 bases; bases with no gene match: 8.

The chain combines TRBV5-5 with TRBJ1-3; TRBD1 is a possible D gene (5 bases). The germline V gene has CDR1 SGHKS and CDR2 YYEKEE (reference sequence). This CDR3 is built from 17 residues. V was shortened by 1 base and J by 0 bases, with 14 bases between the two germline ends. The CDR3: CASSLSYRTNSGNTIYF. The CDR3 bases are TGTGCCAGCAGCTTGTCCTACAGGACCAACTCTGGAAACACCATATATTTT. Full variable domain (missing parts from reference TRBV5-5 and TRBJ1-3): DAGVTQSPTHLIKTRGQQVTLRCSPISGHKSVSWYQQVLGQGPQFIFQYYEKEERGRGNFPDRFSARQFPNYSSELNVNALLLGDSALYLCASSLSYRTNSGNTIYFGEGSWLTVV.